The clone carrying this T cell receptor (beta chain) was found a few times. Its antigen is as yet unknown. Libraries were prepared by immunoSEQ multiplex PCR; TCRdb keeps only in-frame clonotypes and omits some of them. The sample records more than 200,000 clones, roughly 65% being singletons. Looked up from germline, CDR1 is SGHTA and CDR2 is FQGNSA. Trimming cost V 5 bases and J 7 bases, with 12 bases left between them. The CDR3 is made up of 13 amino acids. The source of the sample is a study of cytotoxic CD8 clonotypes in ibrutinib-treated CLL. Study as a whole: After median roughly 68 months, roughly 15 stayed in remission, about 12 progressed; responses some 25 partial, 2 complete. Study results and limitations: Contraction or stability on treatment was seen for public clonotypes, which were uncommon. Whereas clonality rose at ibrutinib response, it declined toward baseline at progression. Sustained-remission and progressing patients' sampling times differed.

Material: PBMCs, obtained after 12 months of ibrutinib treatment. The chain couples TRBV7-2 to TRBJ1-5; a weak D match, TRBD1 (6 bases). This sequence was found in a human donor with chronic lymphocytic leukemia. CDR3 loop: CASSTLQGQPQHF. The DNA for the CDR3 is TGTGCCAGCAGCACCCTACAGGGCCAGCCCCAGCATTTT.